These 32 T cell receptor beta chains share one sample of origin, sequenced in a study of CD8 T cells in ankylosing spondylitis. Study-wide results and limits: Characteristic of ankylosing spondylitis blood, it appeared, was a TCR beta motif comprising eight highly homologous variants.

MiXCR was run by TCRdb on the 5' RACE reads, yielding one entry per CDR3 protein. The repertoire has 670,000 or so distinct CDR3 sequences, 15% to 20% of them found once; the top ten carry under 20%. No antigen is known for these receptors. The specimen was blood, either unsorted or a sorted T cell fraction (not recorded which). The receptors shown here come from a male donor with ankylosing spondylitis.

This clonotype was detected a few times. This sequence joins TRBV2 and TRBJ2-1, with D perhaps matching TRBD2 (6 bases). V shed 5 bases and J shed 11 bases, with 13 bases lying between them. This CDR3 comprises 12 residues. From germline, CDR1 is SNHLY and CDR2 FYNNEI. CDR3 residues: CASSRERVKQFF. The CDR3 DNA is TGTGCCAGCAGTCGAGAGCGGGTGAAGCAGTTCTTC. Full variable domain (rest looked up from reference TRBV2 and TRBJ2-1): EPEVTQTPSHQVTQMGQEVILRCVPISNHLYFYWYRQILGQKVEFLVSFYNNEISEKSEIFDDQFSVERPDGSNFTLKIRSTKLEDSAMYFCASSRERVKQFFGPGTRLTVL.

This clonotype came up a few times. The chain recombines TRBV6-1 with TRBJ2-2; D remains unclear. Between the trimmed V and J ends, which lost 6 bases and 7 bases, there was a span of 12 bases. Germline V lookup: CDR1 MNHNS, CDR2 SASEGT. The CDR3 has 13 amino acids. Here the CDR3 reads CASRTLRSGELFF. CDR3 nucleotides: TGTGCCAGCAGAACTTTAAGGAGCGGGGAGCTGTTTTTT.

This clonotype has a handful of counts. This sequence joins TRBV29-1 and TRBJ2-7; no clear D gene. This CDR3 contains 14 residues. In germline, CDR1 is SQVTM, CDR2 ANQGSEA. The V gene lost 3 bases and the J gene lost 2 bases, with 14 bases spanning the gap. This chain's CDR3 is CSVEVPTGPYEQYF. In nucleotides, the CDR3 is TGCAGCGTTGAGGTCCCGACTGGGCCCTACGAGCAGTACTTC.

V is TRBV7-2 and J is TRBJ1-4; D uncertain. CDR1 is SGHTA and CDR2 is FQGNSA in the germline V gene. V lost 5 bases and J 2 bases, leaving 18 bases between the germline ends. CDR3 length: 17 residues. CDR3 amino acids: CASSPARALKTNEKLFF. The CDR3 bases are TGTGCCAGCAGCCCCGCTAGGGCCTTGAAGACTAATGAAAAACTGTTTTTT.

The CDR3 region has the DNA TGTGCCAGCAGTTGGCTAGCGGAAGGGGGGCAGTTCTTC. The encoded protein is CASSWLAEGGQFF. The chain has TRBV28 and TRBJ2-1; the D gene is possibly TRBD2 (7 bases). The V gene lost 4 bases and the J gene lost 12 bases, with 16 bases spanning the gap. The germline gives CDR1 MDHEN, CDR2 SYDVKM. The CDR3 runs 13 residues. Drawing the rest from reference TRBV28 and TRBJ2-1, the complete variable domain is DVKVTQSSRYLVKRTGEKVFLECVQDMDHENMFWYRQDPGLGLRLIYFSYDVKMKEKGDIPEGYSVSREKKERFSLILESASTNQTSMYLCASSWLAEGGQFFGPGTRLTVL.

This clonotype appeared a few times. The gene calls are TRBV18 and TRBJ2-7, with D maybe TRBD2 (6 bases). The CDR3 sequence is 13 residues long. The germline V and J ends were trimmed by 4 bases and 7 bases, with 14 bases remaining between them. Germline values: CDR1 KGHSH, CDR2 LQKENI. CDR3: CASSHPGDLEQYF. The CDR3 DNA reads as TGTGCCAGCTCACACCCGGGAGATTTAGAGCAGTACTTC.

V gene TRBV29-1 combines with J gene TRBJ2-1, with D perhaps matching TRBD2 (5 bases). V shed 1 base and J shed 4 bases, with 11 bases lying between them. CDR1 and CDR2 from the germline V gene are SQVTM and ANQGSEA. The CDR3 consists of 14 residues. The CDR3: CSVEGSRGYNEQFF. The DNA of the CDR3 is TGCAGCGTTGAAGGCAGCAGAGGGTACAATGAGCAGTTCTTC.

This sequence joins TRBV5-6 and TRBJ2-3; D gene uncertain. CDR3 length: 17 amino acids. The germline V and J ends were trimmed by 0 bases and 0 bases, with 14 bases remaining between them. Germline V gene lookup returns CDR1 SGHDT and CDR2 YYEEEE. The CDR3 here is CASSLGSVLSSTDTQYF. The CDR3 DNA reads as TGTGCCAGCAGCTTGGGGTCTGTGCTTAGTAGCACAGATACGCAGTATTTT. The full variable domain, in which reference TRBV5-6 and TRBJ2-3 provide the parts outside the CDR3, is DAGVTQSPTHLIKTRGQQVTLRCSPKSGHDTVSWYQQALGQGPQFIFQYYEEEERQRGNFPDRFSGHQFPNYSSELNVNALLLGDSALYLCASSLGSVLSSTDTQYFGPGTRLTVL.

CDR3 in amino acids: CASSFVGQAQETQYF. In DNA, the CDR3 is TGTGCCAGCAGCTTTGTCGGGCAGGCGCAAGAGACCCAGTACTTC. This chain connects TRBV7-8 to TRBJ2-5; D unresolved. V lost 3 bases and J 2 bases, leaving 13 bases between the germline ends. Looked up from germline, CDR1 is SGHVS and CDR2 is FQNEAQ. The CDR3 is 15 residues long. Drawing the rest from reference TRBV7-8 and TRBJ2-5, the complete variable domain is GAGVSQSPRYKVAKRGQDVALRCDPISGHVSLFWYQQALGQGPEFLTYFQNEAQLDKSGLPSDRFFAERPEGSVSTLKIQRTQQEDSAVYLCASSFVGQAQETQYFGPGTRLLVL.

This clonotype was observed once. The rearrangement links TRBV20-1 to TRBJ2-1; TRBD2 matches 10 bases. The CDR3 runs 17 residues. Per the germline V gene, CDR1 is DFQATT and CDR2 is SNEGSKA (reference sequence). CDR3 DNA sequence: TGCAGCGAGACCTTAGCGGGAGGCCCGCATTCCTACAATGAGCAGTTCTTC. Translated: CSETLAGGPHSYNEQFF.

The gene calls are TRBV29-1 and TRBJ2-7; 10 nucleotides align to TRBD1. The junction had 3 bases not matched to a gene; V was cut back by 4 bases and J by 3 bases. The CDR3 has 13 amino acids. Looked up from germline, CDR1 is SQVTM and CDR2 is ANQGSEA. Here the CDR3 DNA reads TGCAGCGTTGTCGGGACAGGGGTCTACGAGCAGTACTTC. It translates to CSVVGTGVYEQYF.

This clonotype turned up a few times. This sequence joins TRBV6-1 and TRBJ1-2, with a weak D call TRBD1 (5 bases). The CDR3 has 13 residues. The germline V gene has CDR1 MNHNS and CDR2 SASEGT. Trimming stripped 6 bases from V and 5 bases from J, with 13 bases between. In nucleotides, the CDR3 is TGTGCCAGCAGAGGGACTAGCCGATATGGCTACACCTTC. It specifies CASRGTSRYGYTF.

This clonotype was picked up a small number of times. The chain has TRBV5-1 and TRBJ1-2, with D uncertain. This CDR3 spans 15 amino acids. Per the germline V gene, CDR1 is SGHRS and CDR2 is YFSETQ. V gave up 0 bases and J gave up 4 bases, with 13 bases separating them. CDR3 protein: CASSLAGQTPYGYTF. The CDR3 nucleotides read TGCGCCAGCAGCTTGGCGGGCCAGACCCCCTATGGCTACACCTTC.

The chain carries TRBV2 and TRBJ2-3; possible D gene TRBD2, 6 bases. The CDR3 runs to 16 residues. Germline values: CDR1 SNHLY, CDR2 FYNNEI. Trimming removed 6 bases at V and 0 bases at J, with 16 bases between. The CDR3 sequence: CASRAGGVLSTDTQYF. The CDR3, as DNA: TGTGCCAGCAGGGCCGGCGGGGTCCTGAGCACAGATACGCAGTATTTT.

This clonotype was counted a few times. J is TRBJ2-3 and V is TRBV20-1; 13 bases match TRBD2. Germline lookup yields CDR1 DFQATT and CDR2 SNEGSKA (reference sequence). The J segment lost 2 bases and the V segment lost 6 bases, leaving 8 bases of the junction unmatched. This CDR3 is built from 16 residues. The CDR3 here is CSALVGLAGHTDTQYF. The CDR3 nucleotides are TGCAGTGCCTTGGTGGGACTAGCGGGGCACACAGATACGCAGTATTTT.

This clonotype occurred many times. This chain connects TRBV12-3 or TRBV12-4 to TRBJ1-5; possibly TRBD1 for D (5 bases). Between the trimmed V and J ends, which lost 6 bases and 9 bases, there was a span of 21 bases. CDR3 length equals 15 residues. CDR3 in DNA: TGTGCCAGCAGATCAGGGACCGCCGGTGGACTGCCCCAGCATTTT. Translating it yields CASRSGTAGGLPQHF.

The rearrangement uses TRBV6-1 and TRBJ2-1; TRBD2 matches at 7 bases. This CDR3 spans 14 amino acids. The germline CDR1 and CDR2 sequences are MNHNS and SASEGT. Losses at the gene ends were 7 bases for V and 6 bases for J; bases not matched to a gene: 9. The CDR3 nucleotides read TGTGCCAGCAACGTAGATGGGAGGGCCAATGAGCAGTTCTTC. Translated, it gives CASNVDGRANEQFF.

At least ten counts were recorded for this clonotype. The chain employs TRBV11-2 and TRBJ1-1; D remains ambiguous. V was clipped by 2 bases and J by 6 bases, with 13 bases between them. This CDR3 has 14 residues. From germline, CDR1 is SGHAT and CDR2 FQNNGV. The CDR3 loop reads CASSLMTGIAEAFF. The CDR3 nucleotides are TGTGCCAGCAGCTTAATGACTGGCATTGCTGAAGCTTTCTTT. The whole variable domain, filled in from reference TRBV11-2 and TRBJ1-1, reads EAGVAQSPRYKIIEKRQSVAFWCNPISGHATLYWYQQILGQGPKLLIQFQNNGVVDDSQLPKDRFSAERLKGVDSTLKIQPAKLEDSAVYLCASSLMTGIAEAFFGQGTRLTVV.

This clonotype was counted between two and nine times. This rearrangement joins TRBV24-1 to TRBJ2-7, with TRBD1 as a possible D gene (6 bases). The CDR3 covers 16 residues. Germline CDR1 reads KGHDR; CDR2 reads SFDVKD. V lost 0 bases and J 2 bases, leaving 13 bases between the germline ends. CDR3 amino acids: CATSDLGQYLAYEQYF. CDR3 DNA: TGTGCCACCAGTGATTTGGGACAGTACCTGGCCTACGAGCAGTACTTC.

The gene calls are TRBV27 and TRBJ2-1; D possibly uses TRBD1 or TRBD2 (5 bases each). Germline V gives CDR1 MNHEY, CDR2 SMNVEV (reference sequence). Trimming stripped 8 bases from V and 8 bases from J, with 10 bases between. The CDR3 contains 11 residues. The DNA of the CDR3 is TGTGCCAGCGTGGGGGTCCATGAGCAGTTCTTC. Protein sequence: CASVGVHEQFF.

The genes are TRBV20-1 and TRBJ2-1, with 12 bases identical to TRBD2. CDR3 length: 15 amino acids. After removal of 6 bases from V and 7 bases from J, the junction contained 10 bases not matched to a gene. From germline, CDR1 is DFQATT and CDR2 SNEGSKA (reference sequence). The CDR3: CSASPGLAGWNEQFF. The CDR3 region has the DNA TGCAGTGCGAGTCCCGGACTAGCGGGATGGAATGAGCAGTTCTTC.

In this sample, this clonotype turned up a few times. V gene TRBV24-1 combines with J gene TRBJ1-1; weak D call: TRBD1 (5 bases). Per germline, CDR1 KGHDR and CDR2 SFDVKD. V lost 5 bases to trimming and J lost 5 bases, with 11 bases between them. The CDR3 is 13 amino acids. CDR3 amino acids: CATSAGTFTEAFF. The DNA for the CDR3 is TGTGCCACCAGTGCAGGGACGTTTACTGAAGCTTTCTTT.

The chain uses TRBV19 and TRBJ2-5, with D perhaps matching TRBD1 (6 bases). V was shortened by 7 bases and J by 4 bases, with 10 bases between the two germline ends. The CDR3 is made up of 12 amino acids. CDR1 LNHDA and CDR2 SQIVND come from the germline V gene (reference sequence). The CDR3 is CASTTGRETQYF. The CDR3 coding sequence is TGTGCCAGTACCACAGGGAGAGAGACCCAGTACTTC.

This clonotype was observed a handful of times. The rearrangement joins TRBV4-1 to TRBJ2-1, with D hard to call. Germline V gene data show CDR1 as MGHRA and CDR2 as YSYEKL. V lost 1 base to trimming and J lost 5 bases, with 6 bases between them. The CDR3 runs to 13 residues. CDR3 in DNA: TGCGCCAGCAGCCAAGTATCCGACAATGAGCAGTTCTTC. It translates to CASSQVSDNEQFF.

J is TRBJ2-1 and V is TRBV6-4; TRBD1 matches at 8 bases. J gave up 8 bases and V 3 bases, and 12 bases lay outside the gene matches. The CDR3 totals 16 residues. Germline-derived CDR1 and CDR2 are MRHNA and SNTAGT. DNA of the CDR3: TGTGCCAGCAGTGAGAGGAACAGGGGGGCATGGCATGAGCAGTTCTTC. Residues: CASSERNRGAWHEQFF.

The rearrangement links TRBV7-9 to TRBJ2-1; maybe TRBD1 (5 bases). The CDR3 is 17 amino acids. Trimming left V 4 bases short and J 1 base short, with 17 bases between. CDR1 and CDR2 (germline): SEHNR, FQNEAQ (reference sequence). The CDR3 sequence is CASSSPKGRGSYNEQFF. CDR3 in DNA: TGTGCCAGCAGCTCCCCAAAGGGTAGGGGATCCTACAATGAGCAGTTCTTC. Based on the CDR3 plus reference TRBV7-9 and TRBJ2-1, the full variable domain is DTGVSQNPRHKITKRGQNVTFRCDPISEHNRLYWYRQTLGQGPEFLTYFQNEAQLEKSRLLSDRFSAERPKGSFSTLEIQRTEQGDSAMYLCASSSPKGRGSYNEQFFGPGTRLTVL.

This clonotype was observed a few times. The gene calls are TRBV5-6 and TRBJ2-7; D is ambiguous. CDR1 is SGHDT and CDR2 is YYEEEE in the germline V gene. This CDR3 spans 13 amino acids. V lost 1 base and J 2 bases, leaving 7 bases between the germline ends. Here the CDR3 DNA reads TGTGCCAGCAGCTTGTGGCAGGCCTACGAGCAGTACTTC. Translation: CASSLWQAYEQYF. Looking up the rest from reference TRBV5-6 and TRBJ2-7 gives the full variable domain: DAGVTQSPTHLIKTRGQQVTLRCSPKSGHDTVSWYQQALGQGPQFIFQYYEEEERQRGNFPDRFSGHQFPNYSSELNVNALLLGDSALYLCASSLWQAYEQYFGPGTRLTVT.

This chain uses TRBV4-2 with TRBJ1-1; unclear D gene. V lost 3 bases to trimming and J lost 3 bases, with 14 bases between them. The CDR3 is 15 amino acids. Germline lookup yields CDR1 LGHNA and CDR2 YNFKEQ. The CDR3 bases are TGTGCCAGCAGCCAGGCCGTGGACGGAGACACTGAAGCTTTCTTT. This sequence encodes CASSQAVDGDTEAFF.

V usage is TRBV12-3 or TRBV12-4 and J usage is TRBJ2-7; D ambiguous. The CDR3 spans 12 residues. V was trimmed by 6 bases and J by 6 bases, leaving 12 bases between them. The CDR3 sequence is CASSHSYSEQYF. The CDR3 nucleotides read TGTGCCAGCAGCCATTCCTATTCCGAGCAGTACTTC.

The chain employs TRBV2 and TRBJ2-7; 14 nucleotides match TRBD2. CDR1 is SNHLY and CDR2 is FYNNEI in the germline V gene. With 5 bases clipped from V and 1 base from J, the junction kept 10 bases outside the gene matches. This CDR3 is 18 amino acids long. CDR3 DNA sequence: TGTGCCAGCAGTTCCGAACCGGGACTAGCGGGGGTATCCTACGAGCAGTACTTC. As protein: CASSSEPGLAGVSYEQYF.

The rearrangement joins TRBV4-3 to TRBJ2-7; 7 nucleotides agree with TRBD2. There are 15 residues in the CDR3. Germline V lookup: CDR1 LGHNA, CDR2 YSLEER. Losses at the gene ends were 4 bases for V and 4 bases for J; bases not matched to a gene: 10. The DNA for the CDR3 is TGCGCCAGCAGCCGTCAGCGGGACGCACCATACGAGCAGTACTTC. Encoded protein: CASSRQRDAPYEQYF.

This clonotype showed up just a few times. This chain connects TRBV12-3 or TRBV12-4 to TRBJ1-1; 7 bases are a match to TRBD1. The CDR3 spans 15 residues. Trimming took 4 bases from V and 1 from J; bases not matched to a gene: 6. CDR3 bases: TGTGCCAGCAGTTCCCTAGGACAGGAGAACACTGAAGCTTTCTTT. It encodes CASSSLGQENTEAFF.